Sequencing of this T cell receptor beta chain was carried out in a study of PD-1 blockade in classical Hodgkin lymphoma. The method was immunoSEQ multiplex PCR; TCRdb's version includes in-frame clones alone and lacks a portion of them. The sample includes 9,500 to 10,000 clones, around 68% of them seen just once. Time point of the sample: cycle 4 day 1 (C4D1), after around six weeks of nivolumab. The patients all showed relapse after autologous stem cell transplantation, while their brentuximab vedotin exposure varied. Magnetic depletion of non-target cells from thawed PBMCs yielded purified CD8+ T cells. V shed 4 bases and J 0 bases; nucleotides not matched to a gene: 3. CDR3 length: 15 amino acids. Germline V gene lookup returns CDR1 MDHEN and CDR2 SYDVKM. In the case of this clone: What it binds is unknown.

Study outcomes and limitations: Complete responders had baseline diversity similar to newly diagnosed patients.

The chain carries TRBV28 and TRBJ1-3; 7 positions agree with TRBD1. The material was CD8+ T cells from blood, obtained before the fourth cycle of nivolumab. This receptor was identified in a human donor with classical Hodgkin lymphoma. The CDR3 coding sequence is TGTGCCAGCAGTTGGACAGGAGCCTCTGGAAACACCATATATTTT. This gives the protein CASSWTGASGNTIYF.